The rows below give T cell receptor beta chains drawn from one sample of a study of human CD8 memory T cell subsets. TCRdb reprocessed the 5' RACE reads and stores each CDR3 protein as one record, lacking DNA. Seen in this sample are several thousand distinct CDR3 sequences; the ten most common clones hold 15%. The sample was CD8+ T cells from PBMCs. The receptors here all came from a human donor in good health. Each CDR3 is given with its conserved first and last residue. The order of the fields is V gene, J gene, clone size, CDR3 length, CDR3 protein. Part of the rows lack a size; the others show once, few, many or a class for expanded clones.

TRBV12-3/TRBV12-4,TRBJ2-7,.,16,CASSLGTSGRTYEQYF
TRBV7-8,TRBJ2-5,.,15,CASSLGLGAGETQYF
TRBV12-3/TRBV12-4,TRBJ2-1,.,18,CASSLKPLDKDPYNEQFF
TRBV6-5,TRBJ2-1,.,11,CASSFLNEQFF
TRBV25-1,TRBJ2-1,.,15,CASSTSGGPYNEQFF
TRBV9,TRBJ2-1,.,18,CASSVVGGRPSSYNEQFF
TRBV7-2,TRBJ1-5,medium-sized,16,CASSFDSLGSNQPQHF
TRBV11-2,TRBJ2-2,.,19,CASSLGPYLGTVNTGELFF
TRBV7-9,TRBJ2-7,.,16,CASSLFPQGLSYEQYF
TRBV6-2/TRBV6-3,TRBJ2-7,.,16,CASSYVSTGVSHEQYF
TRBV2,TRBJ2-7,.,13,CASSDGTGRGQYF
TRBV7-9,TRBJ2-7,medium-sized,13,CASSGTSSYEQYF
TRBV7-9,TRBJ2-2,medium-sized,14,CASSTEGNTGELFF
TRBV6-6,TRBJ2-7,.,13,CASSADLSNEQYF
TRBV7-7,TRBJ2-3,.,15,CASSLDISNTDTQYF
TRBV4-3,TRBJ1-1,.,14,CASSHQTVNTEAFF
TRBV6-6,TRBJ1-2,.,13,CASMEGWTYGYTF